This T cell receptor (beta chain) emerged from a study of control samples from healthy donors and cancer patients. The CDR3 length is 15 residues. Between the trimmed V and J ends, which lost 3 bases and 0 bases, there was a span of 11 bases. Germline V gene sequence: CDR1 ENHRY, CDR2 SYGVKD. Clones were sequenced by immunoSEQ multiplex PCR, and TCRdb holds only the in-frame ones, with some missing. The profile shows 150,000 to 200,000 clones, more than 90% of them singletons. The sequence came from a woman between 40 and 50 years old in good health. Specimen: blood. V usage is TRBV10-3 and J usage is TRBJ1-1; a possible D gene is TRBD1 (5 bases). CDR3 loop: CAISDGGPLNTEAFF. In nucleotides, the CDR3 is TGTGCCATCAGTGACGGGGGACCCTTGAACACTGAAGCTTTCTTT.